One and the same sample provided the 16 T cell receptor beta chains below, sequenced in a study of Ad26.COV2.S vaccination and SARS-CoV-2 variants (dated by TCRdb to the early 2020s). The sample's treatment or condition label, decoded: some 19 received Ad26.COV2.S at low or high dose, single or two shots; roughly five received placebo; per-sample allocation not given. For vaccine and placebo recipients, repertoires were sequenced using samples collected on day 63 after the first injection. The method behind the library was the immunoSEQ multiplex PCR assay. Held by TCRdb, this immuneACCESS table contains in-frame sequences only and omits some clones. Under half of the omission traces to an unresolved V gene where checked; the cause of the rest is unknown. Across this sample there are about 330,000 clones, with 90% seen only once. The biggest ten clones account for 5% to 6.5% of the sample. The material sequenced was peripheral blood, taken in a trial of Ad26.COV2.S vaccine versus placebo. Receptors were obtained from a person aged 18 to 65 who received the Ad26.COV2.S COVID-19 vaccine or a placebo.

This chain connects TRBV4-3 to TRBJ1-5; D ambiguous. Trimming removed 0 bases at V and 2 bases at J, with 11 bases between. The germline CDR1 and CDR2 sequences are LGHNA and YSLEER. This CDR3 has 16 residues. This chain's CDR3 is CASSQEFGWGNQPQHF. The CDR3 bases are TGCGCCAGCAGCCAAGAATTTGGATGGGGCAATCAGCCCCAGCATTTT.

This clone was detected only a few times. V usage is TRBV4-1 and J usage is TRBJ2-7, with 8 bases fitting TRBD2. The CDR3 is 14 amino acids. V dropped 4 bases and J dropped 3; count of bases not matched to a gene: 5. Per germline, CDR1 MGHRA and CDR2 YSYEKL. CDR3 sequence (DNA): TGCGCCAGCAGCCCAGCGGGGGCAAGCTACGAGCAGTACTTC. Protein product: CASSPAGASYEQYF.

This chain joins TRBV12-3 or TRBV12-4 and TRBJ1-3; D is ambiguous. V lost 6 bases and J 0 bases, leaving 6 bases between the germline ends. The CDR3 covers 13 residues. The CDR3 DNA follows: TGTGCCAGCAGCGACGGCTCTGGAAACACCATATATTTT. It is translated as CASSDGSGNTIYF.

J is TRBJ1-2 and V is TRBV27; D gene ambiguous. From germline, CDR1 is MNHEY and CDR2 SMNVEV (reference sequence). The germline V and J ends were trimmed by 6 bases and 6 bases, with 17 bases remaining between them. This CDR3 comprises 14 residues. DNA for the CDR3: TGTGCCAGCAGCCCCCCTCCCGGGCTCCATGGCTACACCTTC. It specifies CASSPPPGLHGYTF.

The J gene is TRBJ2-7, the V gene TRBV7-9, with TRBD1 matching 10 bases. The CDR3 runs 16 residues. The J segment lost 5 bases and the V segment lost 3 bases, leaving 10 bases of the junction unmatched. Germline V gene lookup returns CDR1 SEHNR and CDR2 FQNEAQ (reference sequence). The CDR3 DNA sequence: TGTGCCAGCAGCTTTGACAGGGGGCCCCAAGGGCACGAGCAGTACTTC. The encoded protein is CASSFDRGPQGHEQYF.

As concerns this clone: This is likely a read error, given that the CDR3 carries no conserved phenylalanine or tryptophan at its end. It is unclear where the CDR3 begins or ends on the DNA, so no DNA is shown, and the CDR3 is as TCRdb lists it. This sequence joins TRBV6-1 and TRBJ2-3; TRBD2 was called by the table and not checked on the DNA. Germline values: CDR1 MNHNS, CDR2 SASEGT. Ends included, the CDR3 has 14 residues. The CDR3 protein is CASSEPPGLAGGRV.

This chain connects TRBV19 to TRBJ1-2; D gene unclear. The CDR3 consists of 15 residues. Trimming took 1 base from V and 4 from J, leaving 13 bases between them. Germline lookup yields CDR1 LNHDA and CDR2 SQIVND (reference sequence). CDR3: CASSIAAGASYGYTF. CDR3 nucleotides: TGTGCCAGTAGTATAGCGGCGGGAGCCTCCTATGGCTACACCTTC.

V usage is TRBV5-1 and J usage is TRBJ1-3; 7 nucleotides align to TRBD1. Trimming at V came to 0 bases and at J to 7 bases, leaving 1 base not matched to a gene. Looked up from germline, CDR1 is SGHRS and CDR2 is YFSETQ. This CDR3 comprises 13 residues. The CDR3 spells CASSLEGANTIYF. CDR3 DNA sequence: TGCGCCAGCAGCTTGGAGGGGGCGAACACCATATATTTT.

This sequence joins TRBV28 and TRBJ2-7; 7 bases agree with TRBD1. The germline gives CDR1 MDHEN, CDR2 SYDVKM. The CDR3 extends over 14 amino acids. Germline trimming cut 6 bases from V and 2 bases from J; bases unmatched to any gene: 7. The CDR3 is CASSTTQGAYEQYV. CDR3 bases: TGTGCCAGCAGCACAACCCAGGGGGCCTACGAGCAGTACGTC.

The rearrangement uses TRBV11-2 and TRBJ2-1; D possibly corresponds to TRBD1 (5 bases). The CDR3 is 18 residues long. Germline V lookup: CDR1 SGHAT, CDR2 FQNNGV. The germline V and J ends were trimmed by 2 bases and 3 bases, with 20 bases remaining between them. The CDR3 DNA sequence: TGTGCCAGCAGCTTAAAATCGAGCAGGGTCTACTACTACAATGAGCAGTTCTTC. Amino acid sequence: CASSLKSSRVYYYNEQFF.

The J gene is TRBJ2-1, the V gene TRBV2; D is uncertain. The CDR3 consists of 13 residues. The germline gives CDR1 SNHLY, CDR2 FYNNEI. V was trimmed by 4 bases and J by 9 bases, leaving 13 bases between them. CDR3 residues: CASSVQTYGEQFF. The CDR3 nucleotides are TGTGCCAGCAGTGTACAGACTTACGGTGAGCAGTTCTTC.

The rearrangement uses TRBV2 and TRBJ1-4, with a possible D match to TRBD1 (6 bases). V was cut by 4 bases and J by 4 bases, with 16 bases left in between. Germline lookup yields CDR1 SNHLY and CDR2 FYNNEI. This CDR3 has 16 residues. The CDR3 loop is CASSALSGAINEKLFF. The CDR3 coding sequence is TGTGCCAGCAGTGCCCTTTCAGGGGCGATTAATGAAAAACTGTTTTTT.

The V call is TRBV13, the J call TRBJ1-2, with 8 positions matching TRBD1. This CDR3 has 14 amino acids. J gave up 8 bases and V 5 bases, and 10 bases lay outside the gene matches. Germline values: CDR1 PRHDT, CDR2 FYEKMQ (reference sequence). CDR3 residues: CASSGEGQEDGYTF. The CDR3 bases are TGTGCCAGCAGCGGCGAGGGACAGGAGGACGGCTACACCTTC.

This chain uses TRBV7-6 with TRBJ2-5; D is perhaps TRBD1 or TRBD2 (6 bases each). Germline CDR1 reads SGHVS; CDR2 reads FNYEAQ. The V and J ends lost 2 bases and 5 bases respectively, with 15 bases between them. The CDR3 length is 15 residues. The chain's CDR3 is CASSLRGETEETQYF. The CDR3 DNA reads TGTGCCAGCAGCTTAAGGGGGGAGACAGAGGAGACCCAGTACTTC. Full variable domain (rest looked up from reference TRBV7-6 and TRBJ2-5): GAGVSQSPRYKVTKRGQDVALRCDPISGHVSLYWYRQALGQGPEFLTYFNYEAQQDKSGLPNDRFSAERPEGSISTLTIQRTEQRDSAMYRCASSLRGETEETQYFGPGTRLLVL.

The rearrangement links TRBV5-1 to TRBJ1-1; D not resolved. Germline V gene sequence: CDR1 SGHRS, CDR2 YFSETQ. V gave up 2 bases and J gave up 0 bases, with 8 bases separating them. This CDR3 comprises 14 residues. Here the CDR3 reads CASSFSMMNTEAFF. The CDR3 coding sequence is TGCGCCAGCAGCTTTTCGATGATGAACACTGAAGCTTTCTTT.

The J gene is TRBJ2-2, the V gene TRBV5-5, with D perhaps matching TRBD2 (5 bases). The V end lost 5 bases, the J end lost 3 bases, and 11 bases lay between the germline ends. CDR1 is SGHKS, CDR2 YYEKEE, per germline (reference sequence). The CDR3 has 14 residues. Here the CDR3 DNA reads TGTGCCAGCAGGACCGGGGTAGACACCGGGGAGCTGTTTTTT. It specifies CASRTGVDTGELFF.